What follows are 18 T cell receptor beta chains derived from one specimen sequenced in a study of blood T cell repertoires in COVID-19. Clones were read by immunoSEQ multiplex PCR, and TCRdb kept only the in-frame ones, dropping some. The repertoire holds 65,000 to 75,000 clones, with approximately 87% as singletons. Specimen: peripheral blood. These receptors were taken from a man aged 45-65 years with active COVID-19.

The chain employs TRBV5-1 and TRBJ2-1; 9 nucleotides match TRBD2. V was pared by 3 bases and J by 15 bases, with 7 bases of the junction left unmatched. This CDR3 region has 12 residues. Germline CDR1 reads SGHRS; CDR2 reads YFSETQ. The CDR3 here is CASSSQGLALFF. CDR3 sequence (DNA): TGCGCCAGCAGCTCGCAAGGACTAGCGCTGTTCTTC.

This clone appeared a few times. V gene TRBV7-8 combines with J gene TRBJ1-1, with TRBD1 as a possible D gene (6 bases). V was shortened by 3 bases and J by 2 bases, with 10 bases between the two germline ends. This CDR3 contains 14 residues. Germline V lookup: CDR1 SGHVS, CDR2 FQNEAQ. The CDR3 here is CASSFDRSNTEAFF. CDR3 DNA: TGTGCCAGCAGCTTCGACAGGAGTAACACTGAAGCTTTCTTT.

The chain joins TRBV6-5 to TRBJ1-1; maybe TRBD1 (6 bases). V was trimmed by 4 bases and J by 4 bases, leaving 13 bases between them. This CDR3 contains 14 residues. Germline V gives CDR1 MNHEY, CDR2 SVGAGI. CDR3 coding DNA: TGTGCCAGCAGTTCCAAACAGGGATCCACTGAAGCTTTCTTT. Translating gives CASSSKQGSTEAFF.

This clone was picked up one time. This rearrangement joins TRBV28 to TRBJ2-7; no clear D gene. The CDR3 length is 15 residues. CDR1 MDHEN and CDR2 SYDVKM come from the germline V gene. The ends were cut back, 5 bases at V and 3 bases at J, with 17 bases in the middle. The CDR3 DNA reads TGTGCCAGCAGTCCACCATTCCCTGGCCTCTACGAGCAGTACTTC. This codes for CASSPPFPGLYEQYF.

This chain connects TRBV7-2 to TRBJ2-2, with TRBD2 matching 7 bases. The CDR3 is 18 residues long. The germline V gene has CDR1 SGHTA and CDR2 FQGNSA. V trimming: 1 base; J trimming: 4 bases; junction bases outside the gene matches: 12. This CDR3 is CASSLVRPASGPTGELFF. The CDR3 region has the DNA TGTGCCAGCAGCTTAGTAAGGCCGGCTAGCGGACCCACCGGGGAGCTGTTTTTT.

This rearrangement joins TRBV7-9 to TRBJ2-5, with D perhaps matching TRBD2 (5 bases). Trimming removed 5 bases from V and 5 bases from J, with 24 bases in between. The germline V gene has CDR1 SEHNR and CDR2 FQNEAQ (reference sequence). The CDR3 consists of 17 residues. The CDR3 region has the DNA TGTGCCAGCAGCCCCGGTCGGACTGGGCAAAGGGCGGAGACCCAGTACTTC. This encodes CASSPGRTGQRAETQYF. The full variable domain, its missing parts supplied by reference TRBV7-9 and TRBJ2-5, is DTGVSQNPRHKITKRGQNVTFRCDPISEHNRLYWYRQTLGQGPEFLTYFQNEAQLEKSRLLSDRFSAERPKGSFSTLEIQRTEQGDSAMYLCASSPGRTGQRAETQYFGPGTRLLVL.

The V and J genes are TRBV4-1 and TRBJ1-5, with 8 bases lining up with TRBD1. J was trimmed by 6 bases and V by 3 bases; bases with no gene match: 1. The CDR3 sequence is 13 residues long. Germline V gene sequence: CDR1 MGHRA, CDR2 YSYEKL. As DNA, the CDR3 is TGCGCCAGCAGCCACAGGGGGCGTCAGCCCCAGCATTTT. It encodes CASSHRGRQPQHF.

The rearrangement joins TRBV5-1 to TRBJ1-3; D call uncertain. CDR1 and CDR2 (germline): SGHRS, YFSETQ. CDR3 length: 15 residues. The V gene lost 4 bases and the J gene lost 1 base, with 12 bases spanning the gap. The CDR3: CASSKVGHSGNTIYF. CDR3 coding DNA: TGCGCCAGCAGCAAGGTGGGCCATTCTGGAAACACCATATATTTT.

This chain connects TRBV10-2 to TRBJ2-1; TRBD2 aligns across 10 bases. The CDR3 is made up of 15 amino acids. The V segment lost 3 bases and the J segment 10 bases; nucleotides outside the gene matches: 9. CDR1 and CDR2 (germline): WSHSY, SAAADI. The CDR3 is CASSETSGDLREQFF. CDR3 in DNA: TGCGCCAGCAGTGAAACTAGCGGGGATCTACGGGAGCAGTTCTTC.

The chain has TRBV19 and TRBJ2-2; D may be TRBD2 (6 bases). Germline V gene lookup returns CDR1 LNHDA and CDR2 SQIVND (reference sequence). Deletions cut 6 bases from V and 3 bases from J, with 11 bases between. There are 14 residues in the CDR3. The CDR3 DNA reads as TGTGCCAGTAGGGGGACTTGGGACACCGGGGAGCTGTTTTTT. Protein product: CASRGTWDTGELFF.

J is TRBJ2-3 and V is TRBV19; D uncertain. The V and J ends lost 3 bases and 0 bases respectively, with 10 bases between them. The CDR3 has 15 residues. The germline CDR1 and CDR2 sequences are LNHDA and SQIVND (reference sequence). CDR3 sequence reads: CASSITQISTDTQYF. The DNA for the CDR3 is TGTGCCAGTAGTATCACTCAAATAAGCACAGATACGCAGTATTTT.

This chain joins TRBV12-3 or TRBV12-4 and TRBJ2-3, with D unclear. CDR3 length: 11 residues. V gave up 6 bases and J gave up 10 bases, with 11 bases separating them. CDR3 loop: CASSLSSSQYF. The CDR3 bases are TGTGCCAGCAGCCTTTCCTCCTCGCAGTATTTT.

With respect to this clone: The junction departs from germline at one end; a sequencing error may be responsible. The rearrangement links TRBV6-5 to TRBJ1-5; D perhaps matches TRBD1 (6 bases). Germline CDR1 is MNHEY and CDR2 is SVGAGI. The CDR3 consists of 15 residues. CDR3 sequence (DNA): TGTGCCAGCTCCCCACCTGCGGGGGGCAAACAGCCCCAGCATTTT. Encoded protein: CASSPPAGGKQPQHF.

This CDR3 reads CASSQELAGTYEQYF. CDR3 coding DNA: TGCGCCAGCAGCCAAGAACTAGCGGGTACCTACGAGCAGTACTTC. This rearrangement joins TRBV4-3 to TRBJ2-7; 9 positions agree with TRBD2. Germline V lookup: CDR1 LGHNA, CDR2 YSLEER. After removal of 0 bases from V and 2 bases from J, the junction contained 2 bases not matched to a gene. The CDR3 covers 15 residues.

This chain uses TRBV29-1 with TRBJ2-6; weak D call: TRBD1 (6 bases). The length of the CDR3 is 14 residues. Trimming removed 6 bases at V and 2 bases at J, with 11 bases between. The germline V gene has CDR1 SQVTM and CDR2 ANQGSEA. As DNA, the CDR3 is TGCAGCGTAATTAACAGGGCTGGGGCCAACGTCCTGACTTTC. As protein: CSVINRAGANVLTF.

The chain is built from TRBV7-2 and TRBJ2-3; TRBD2 agrees at 10 bases. Trimming cost V 5 bases and J 5 bases; bases outside gene matches: 7. The germline V gene encodes CDR1 SGHTA and CDR2 FQGNSA. This CDR3 has 15 residues. As DNA, the CDR3 is TGTGCCAGCAGCCTCTCTAGCGGGAGCGGAGATACGCAGTATTTT. The encoded protein is CASSLSSGSGDTQYF.

The chain has TRBV12-3 or TRBV12-4 and TRBJ1-2; maybe TRBD1 (5 bases). The CDR3 spans 13 residues. V was clipped by 3 bases and J by 2 bases, with 7 bases between them. Written as DNA, the CDR3 is TGTGCCAGCAGTTTCTCAGGGAACTATGGCTACACCTTC. Encoded protein: CASSFSGNYGYTF.

CDR3 bases: TGCGCCAGCAGCACCGGACTAGCGGTATACCCCCTACTCTCCGAGCAGTACTTC. It translates to CASSTGLAVYPLLSEQYF. The gene calls are TRBV5-1 and TRBJ2-7; the match to TRBD2 covers 10 bases. Germline assignment: CDR1 SGHRS and CDR2 YFSETQ. The length of the CDR3 is 18 residues. The trim removed 4 bases at V and 6 bases at J, leaving 19 bases unmatched.